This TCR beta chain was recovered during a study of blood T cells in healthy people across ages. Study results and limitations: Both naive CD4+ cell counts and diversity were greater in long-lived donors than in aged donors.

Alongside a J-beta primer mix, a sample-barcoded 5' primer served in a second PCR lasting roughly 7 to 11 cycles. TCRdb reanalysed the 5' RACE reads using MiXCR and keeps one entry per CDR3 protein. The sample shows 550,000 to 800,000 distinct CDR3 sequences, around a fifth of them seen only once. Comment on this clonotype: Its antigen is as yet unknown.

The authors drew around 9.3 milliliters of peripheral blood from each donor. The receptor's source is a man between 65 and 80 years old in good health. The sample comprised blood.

This chain's CDR3 is CSVGQGAGGNQPQHF. The CDR3 DNA reads TGCAGCGTTGGACAGGGGGCCGGGGGCAATCAGCCCCAGCATTTT. The genes are TRBV29-1 and TRBJ1-5; 10 positions agree with TRBD1. Losses at the gene ends were 4 bases for V and 2 bases for J; bases not matched to a gene: 5. Germline V gene sequence: CDR1 SQVTM, CDR2 ANQGSEA. This CDR3 is built from 15 residues. Full variable domain (rest looked up from reference TRBV29-1 and TRBJ1-5): SAVISQKPSRDICQRGTSLTIQCQVDSQVTMMFWYRQQPGQSLTLIATANQGSEATYESGFVIDKFPISRPNLTFSTLTVSNMSPEDSSIYLCSVGQGAGGNQPQHFGDGTRLSIL.